This T cell receptor beta chain was observed in a study of identical twins. This clonotype has at least ten counts. The germline V and J ends were trimmed by 4 bases and 0 bases, with 9 bases remaining between them. This CDR3 is built from 14 residues. Template switching supplied a universal primer site; unique molecular identifiers were carried on the cDNA. TCRdb ran MiXCR on the 5' RACE reads and lists one entry per CDR3 protein. The table includes hundreds of thousands of distinct CDR3 sequences, around a sixth detected once. The sample also formed part of further work on T cells expressing NK-cell markers.

The chain joins TRBV12-3 or TRBV12-4 to TRBJ1-1; D is ambiguous. The source material was PBMCs. This sequence was found in a woman between 18 and 29 years old in good health. CDR3 in DNA: TGTGCCAGCAGTTGGCCTACACTGAACACTGAAGCTTTCTTT. Translated: CASSWPTLNTEAFF.